This T cell receptor (beta chain) was recovered during a study of CD8+CD57+ T cells in acquired aplastic anemia (dated by TCRdb to 2016 to 2019). At the level of the whole study: Extracted DNA from sorted CD4+ and CD8+ cells averaged approximately 3 ug, ranging from roughly 0.17 to 27.4 ug. For healthy donor samples, the average read count was about 10.8 million for CD4+ cells and around 12 million for CD8+ cells.

Study-wide conclusions, independent of this receptor: No significant difference in CD8+ Simpson's diversity was found between patients and healthy controls (P=0.060). Roughly 30 CD8+ CDR3 sequences were shared between patients and controls but appeared highly expressed in patients and within their immunodominant clones.

Genomic DNA was used as template for profiling of TCR beta VDJ combinations and CDR3 sequences. An Illumina HiSeq 2000 was the platform used for TCR repertoire sequencing. The authors' pipeline ran thus. Repertoires were assessed using TRBV/TRBJ rearrangement plots, CDR3 size and DJ length profiles, and Simpson's diversity index. The most abundant DNA sequence in the deep sequencing data was defined as the immunodominant clone. CDR3 amino acid sequences were checked for sharing across subjects and were also compared against the VDJdb database and published repertoires. TCRdb reworked the public reads: Q25 trimming with fastp, MiXCR clone assembly, productive beta chains retained. When rows share a CDR3 protein, they turn into one entry using the most common DNA and genes. It is TCRdb's table, rather than the study itself, that gives the V and J calls and clone size. The sample records 100,000 to 120,000 distinct CDR3 sequences, less than 65% of which are singletons. About 32% of the sample rests with the top ten.

V loses 5 bases, J loses 4 bases, and the germline ends lie 9 bases apart. Measured from the cysteine to the phenylalanine, the CDR3 is 13 residues long. Only the CDR3 DNA is retained, 39 bases long and in frame from the first base. The germline V gene (reference sequence) supplies CDR1 MNHEY and CDR2 SMNVEV. As regards this clonotype: There is no known antigen for this receptor. Per-nucleotide qualities are absent, and no much larger clonotype sits a single base away.

The study deep-sequenced TCR repertoires of sorted CD4+ and CD8+ blood T cells from severe aplastic anemia patients and healthy subjects. Ficoll-Paque density gradient centrifugation was used to isolate peripheral blood mononuclear cells. Before DNA extraction, CD4+ and CD8+ T cells were sorted by FACS or by magnetic beads. Sequenced: sorted CD4+, CD8+, or CD8+CD57+ T cells (not recorded which) from PBMCs. The clonotype comes from a human donor in good health, serving as a control. The V and J segments used are TRBV27 and TRBJ1-3; D gene: possibly TRBD1, on 6 matching bases. The CDR3 reads CASSGTQGNTIYF. The sequenced DNA is TGTGCCAGCAGTGGGACACAAGGAAACACCATATATTTT.